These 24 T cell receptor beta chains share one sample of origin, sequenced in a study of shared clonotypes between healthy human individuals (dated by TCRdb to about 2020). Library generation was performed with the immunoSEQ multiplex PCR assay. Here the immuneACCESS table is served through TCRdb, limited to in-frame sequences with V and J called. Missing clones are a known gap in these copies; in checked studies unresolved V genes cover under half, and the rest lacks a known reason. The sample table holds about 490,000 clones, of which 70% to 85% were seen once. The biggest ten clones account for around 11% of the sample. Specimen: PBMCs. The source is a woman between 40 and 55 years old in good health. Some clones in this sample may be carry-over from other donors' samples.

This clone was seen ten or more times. The DNA for the CDR3 is TGTGCCAGCTCCCGGGATCATCAGAGAGGTTCTGGAAACACCATATATTTT. This sequence encodes CASSRDHQRGSGNTIYF. The chain links TRBV18 to TRBJ1-3; D is unclear. The V gene lost 6 bases and the J gene lost 1 base, with 19 bases spanning the gap. CDR3 length: 17 amino acids. Germline CDR1 is KGHSH and CDR2 is LQKENI.

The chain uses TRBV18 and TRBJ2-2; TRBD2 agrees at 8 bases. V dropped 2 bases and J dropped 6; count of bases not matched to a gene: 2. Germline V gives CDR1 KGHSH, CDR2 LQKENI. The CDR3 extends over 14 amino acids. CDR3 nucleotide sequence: TGTGCCAGCTCACCAGTAGCGGGACCCGGGGAGCTGTTTTTT. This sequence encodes CASSPVAGPGELFF.

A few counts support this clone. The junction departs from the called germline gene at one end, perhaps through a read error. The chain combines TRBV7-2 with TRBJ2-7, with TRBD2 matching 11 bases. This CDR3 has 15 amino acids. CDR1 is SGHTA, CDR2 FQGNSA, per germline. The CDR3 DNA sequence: TGTGCCAGCAGCATAGCACTAGCGGGAGTAGGTGAGCAGTACTTC. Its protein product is CASSIALAGVGEQYF.

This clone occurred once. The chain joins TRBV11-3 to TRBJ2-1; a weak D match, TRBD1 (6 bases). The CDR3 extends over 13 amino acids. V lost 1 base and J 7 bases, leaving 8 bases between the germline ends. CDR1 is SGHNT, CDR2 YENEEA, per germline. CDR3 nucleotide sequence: TGTGCCAGCAGCTTAGTTAGGGGGAATGAGCAGTTCTTC. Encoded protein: CASSLVRGNEQFF. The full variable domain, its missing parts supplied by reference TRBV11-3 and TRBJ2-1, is EAGVVQSPRYKIIEKKQPVAFWCNPISGHNTLYWYLQNLGQGPELLIRYENEEAVDDSQLPKDRFSAERLKGVDSTLKIQPAELGDSAVYLCASSLVRGNEQFFGPGTRLTVL.

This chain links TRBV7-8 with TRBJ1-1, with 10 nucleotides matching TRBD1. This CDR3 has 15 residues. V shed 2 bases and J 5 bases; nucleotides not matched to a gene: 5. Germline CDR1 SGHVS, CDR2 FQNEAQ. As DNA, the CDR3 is TGTGCCAGCAGCTTATTGGGACAGGGGTATACTGAAGCTTTCTTT. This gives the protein CASSLLGQGYTEAFF.

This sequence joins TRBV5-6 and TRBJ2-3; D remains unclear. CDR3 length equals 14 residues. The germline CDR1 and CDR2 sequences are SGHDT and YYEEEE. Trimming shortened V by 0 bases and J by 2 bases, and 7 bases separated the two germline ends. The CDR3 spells CASSLGRHTDTQYF. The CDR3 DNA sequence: TGTGCCAGCAGCTTGGGGCGCCACACAGATACGCAGTATTTT. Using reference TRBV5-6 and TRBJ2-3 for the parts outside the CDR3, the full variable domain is DAGVTQSPTHLIKTRGQQVTLRCSPKSGHDTVSWYQQALGQGPQFIFQYYEEEERQRGNFPDRFSGHQFPNYSSELNVNALLLGDSALYLCASSLGRHTDTQYFGPGTRLTVL.

The CDR3 is CAIRLGQGPLLYEQYF. The CDR3 nucleotides are TGTGCCATCCGGCTGGGACAGGGACCTCTCCTATACGAGCAGTACTTC. The J gene is TRBJ2-7, the V gene TRBV19; TRBD1 agrees at 9 bases. The CDR3 runs to 16 residues. The ends lost 10 bases at V and 4 bases at J; junction bases unmatched: 17. Germline loops: CDR1 LNHDA, CDR2 SQIVND (reference sequence).

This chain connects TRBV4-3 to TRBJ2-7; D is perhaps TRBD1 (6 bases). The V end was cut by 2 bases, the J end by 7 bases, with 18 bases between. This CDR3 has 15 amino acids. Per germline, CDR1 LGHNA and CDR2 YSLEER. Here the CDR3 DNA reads TGCGCCAGCAGCCAACAACAGGGCGGGCTGGTAGAGCAGTACTTC. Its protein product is CASSQQQGGLVEQYF.

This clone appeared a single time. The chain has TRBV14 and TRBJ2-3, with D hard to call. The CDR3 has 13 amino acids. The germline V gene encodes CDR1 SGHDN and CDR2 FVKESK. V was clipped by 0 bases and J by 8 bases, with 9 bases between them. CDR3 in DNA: TGTGCCAGCAGCCAAGATGGCTGGGGTACGCAGTATTTT. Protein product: CASSQDGWGTQYF.

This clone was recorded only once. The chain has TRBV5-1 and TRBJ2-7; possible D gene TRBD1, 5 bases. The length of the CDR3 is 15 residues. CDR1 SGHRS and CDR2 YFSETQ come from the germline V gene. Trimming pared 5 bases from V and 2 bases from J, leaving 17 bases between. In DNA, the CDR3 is TGCGCCAGCAGGTATGCGAAAGGGGTCGCCTACGAGCAGTACTTC. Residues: CASRYAKGVAYEQYF.

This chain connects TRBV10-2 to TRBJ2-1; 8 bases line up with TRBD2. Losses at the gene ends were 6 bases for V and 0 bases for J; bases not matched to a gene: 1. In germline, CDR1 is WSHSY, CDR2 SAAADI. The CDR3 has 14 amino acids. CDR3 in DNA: TGCGCCAGCAGGCGGGAGGCCTCCTACAATGAGCAGTTCTTC. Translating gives CASRREASYNEQFF.

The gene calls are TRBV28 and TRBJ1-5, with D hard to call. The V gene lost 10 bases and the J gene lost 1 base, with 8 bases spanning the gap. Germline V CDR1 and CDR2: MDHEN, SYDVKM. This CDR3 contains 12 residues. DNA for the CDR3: TGTGCCACTCATGTCAGCAATCAGCCCCAGCATTTT. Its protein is CATHVSNQPQHF.

The CDR3, as DNA: TGTGCCAGCAGCTCTAATCACGGGACAGGGGAAGAGACCCAGTACTTC. Translation gives CASSSNHGTGEETQYF. V usage is TRBV11-2 and J usage is TRBJ2-5; 10 bases agree with TRBD1. Germline CDR1 reads SGHAT; CDR2 reads FQNNGV. The CDR3 totals 16 residues. The V segment lost 4 bases and the J segment 3 bases; nucleotides outside the gene matches: 8. Filled out from reference TRBV11-2 and TRBJ2-5, the complete variable domain reads EAGVAQSPRYKIIEKRQSVAFWCNPISGHATLYWYQQILGQGPKLLIQFQNNGVVDDSQLPKDRFSAERLKGVDSTLKIQPAKLEDSAVYLCASSSNHGTGEETQYFGPGTRLLVL.

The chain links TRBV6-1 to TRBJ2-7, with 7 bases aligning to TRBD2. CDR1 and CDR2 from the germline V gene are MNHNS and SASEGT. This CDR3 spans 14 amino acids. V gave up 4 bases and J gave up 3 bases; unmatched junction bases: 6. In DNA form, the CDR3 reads TGTGCCAGCAGTGCTTGGCTAGCGGTCTACGAGCAGTACTTC. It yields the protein CASSAWLAVYEQYF.

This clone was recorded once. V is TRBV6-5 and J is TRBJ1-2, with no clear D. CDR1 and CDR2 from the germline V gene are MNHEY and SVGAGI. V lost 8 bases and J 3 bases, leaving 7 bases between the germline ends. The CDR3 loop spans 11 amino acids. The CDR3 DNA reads TGTGCCAGCCGCCTCGACTATGGCTACACCTTC. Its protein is CASRLDYGYTF.

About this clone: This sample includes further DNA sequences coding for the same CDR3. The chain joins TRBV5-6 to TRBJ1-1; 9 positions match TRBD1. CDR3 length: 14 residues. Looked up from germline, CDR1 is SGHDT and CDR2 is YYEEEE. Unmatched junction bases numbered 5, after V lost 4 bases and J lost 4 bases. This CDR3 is CASSAGQGTTEAFF. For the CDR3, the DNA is TGTGCCAGCAGCGCGGGACAGGGCACCACTGAAGCTTTCTTT.

The DNA for the CDR3 is TGTGCCAGTAGTTCTTGGGCAGCGAAGACTAGCGGGAGCAATGAGCAGTTCTTC. Translating gives CASSSWAAKTSGSNEQFF. The chain has TRBV19 and TRBJ2-1; 12 bases map to TRBD2. CDR3 length equals 18 residues. In germline, CDR1 is LNHDA, CDR2 SQIVND (reference sequence). V was clipped by 5 bases and J by 6 bases; unmatched bases: 14. Drawing the rest from reference TRBV19 and TRBJ2-1, the complete variable domain is DGGITQSPKYLFRKEGQNVTLSCEQNLNHDAMYWYRQDPGQGLRLIYYSQIVNDFQKGDIAEGYSVSREKKESFPLTVTSAQKNPTAFYLCASSSWAAKTSGSNEQFFGPGTRLTVL.

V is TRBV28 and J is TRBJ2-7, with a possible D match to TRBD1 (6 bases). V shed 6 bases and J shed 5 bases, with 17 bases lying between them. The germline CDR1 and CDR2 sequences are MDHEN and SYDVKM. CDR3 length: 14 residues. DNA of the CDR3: TGTGCCAGCAGAAGGATACAGGGCATCGACGAGCAGTACTTC. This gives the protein CASRRIQGIDEQYF.

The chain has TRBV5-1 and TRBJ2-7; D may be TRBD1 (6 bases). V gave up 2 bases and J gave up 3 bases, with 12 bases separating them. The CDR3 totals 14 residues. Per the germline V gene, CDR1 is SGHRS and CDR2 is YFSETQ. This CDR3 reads CASSFQGSNYEQYF. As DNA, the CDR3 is TGCGCCAGCAGCTTCCAGGGGTCGAACTACGAGCAGTACTTC.

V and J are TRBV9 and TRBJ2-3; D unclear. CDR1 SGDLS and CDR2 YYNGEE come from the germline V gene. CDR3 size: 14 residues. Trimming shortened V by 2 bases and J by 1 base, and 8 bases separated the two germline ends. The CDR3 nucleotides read TGTGCCAGCAGCGTCCTGAGCGGCACAGATACGCAGTATTTT. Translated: CASSVLSGTDTQYF.

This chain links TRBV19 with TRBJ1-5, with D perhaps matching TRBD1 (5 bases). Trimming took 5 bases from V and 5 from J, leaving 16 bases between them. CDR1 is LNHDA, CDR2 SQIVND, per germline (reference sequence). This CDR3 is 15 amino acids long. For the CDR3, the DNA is TGTGCCAGTAGTCAACAGGTAGCGGGTCATCAGCCCCAGCATTTT. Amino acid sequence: CASSQQVAGHQPQHF.

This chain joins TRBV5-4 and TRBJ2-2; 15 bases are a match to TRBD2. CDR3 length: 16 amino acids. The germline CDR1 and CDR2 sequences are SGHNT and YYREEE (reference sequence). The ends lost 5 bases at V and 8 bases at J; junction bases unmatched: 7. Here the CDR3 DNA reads TGTGCCAGCAGTCCTGGGACTAGCGGGAGGATAGGGGAGCTGTTTTTT. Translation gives CASSPGTSGRIGELFF.

In nucleotides, the CDR3 is TGTGCCAGCAGTACCGGGACAGCGAATTCTTACGAGCAGTACTTC. It codes for CASSTGTANSYEQYF. The chain joins TRBV28 to TRBJ2-7, with TRBD1 matching over 7 bases. Germline values: CDR1 MDHEN, CDR2 SYDVKM. The CDR3 spans 15 residues. V trimming: 5 bases; J trimming: 4 bases; junction bases outside the gene matches: 11.

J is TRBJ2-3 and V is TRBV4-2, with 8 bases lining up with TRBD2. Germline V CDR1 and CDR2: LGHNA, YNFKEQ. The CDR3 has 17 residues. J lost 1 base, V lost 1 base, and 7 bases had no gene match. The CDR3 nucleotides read TGTGCCAGCAGCCAAGGTTCAGCGGGAGATCGCACAGATACGCAGTATTTT. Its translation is CASSQGSAGDRTDTQYF.